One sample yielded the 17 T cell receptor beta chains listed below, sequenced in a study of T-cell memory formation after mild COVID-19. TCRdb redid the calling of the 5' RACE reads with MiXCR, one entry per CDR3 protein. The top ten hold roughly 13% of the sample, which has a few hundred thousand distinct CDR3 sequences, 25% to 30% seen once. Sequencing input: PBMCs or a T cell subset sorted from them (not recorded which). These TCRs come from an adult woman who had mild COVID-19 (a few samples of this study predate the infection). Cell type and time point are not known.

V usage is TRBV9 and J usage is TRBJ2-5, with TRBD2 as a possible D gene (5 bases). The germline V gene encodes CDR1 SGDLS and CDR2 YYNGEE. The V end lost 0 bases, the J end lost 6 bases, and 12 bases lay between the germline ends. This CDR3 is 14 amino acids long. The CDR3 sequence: CASSVDAGGKTQYF. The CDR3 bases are TGTGCCAGCAGCGTAGATGCGGGTGGGAAGACCCAGTACTTC.

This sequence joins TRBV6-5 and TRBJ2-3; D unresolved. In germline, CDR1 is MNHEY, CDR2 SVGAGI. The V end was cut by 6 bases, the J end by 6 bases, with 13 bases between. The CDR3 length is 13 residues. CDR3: CASSPTTGDTQYF. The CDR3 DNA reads TGTGCCAGCAGCCCCACGACCGGGGATACGCAGTATTTT.

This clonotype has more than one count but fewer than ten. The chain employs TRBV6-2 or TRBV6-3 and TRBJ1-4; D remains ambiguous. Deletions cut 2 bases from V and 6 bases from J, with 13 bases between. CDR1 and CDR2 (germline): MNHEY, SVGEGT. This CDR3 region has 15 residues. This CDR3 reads CASSYATRVDEKLFF. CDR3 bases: TGTGCCAGCAGTTACGCGACCCGGGTCGATGAAAAACTGTTTTTT.

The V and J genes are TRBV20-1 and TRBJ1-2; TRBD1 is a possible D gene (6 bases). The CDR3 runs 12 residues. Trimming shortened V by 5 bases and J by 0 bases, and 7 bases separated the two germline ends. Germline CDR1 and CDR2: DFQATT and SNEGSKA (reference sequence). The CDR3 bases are TGCAGTGCTCAGGGGACTAACTATGGCTACACCTTC. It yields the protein CSAQGTNYGYTF.

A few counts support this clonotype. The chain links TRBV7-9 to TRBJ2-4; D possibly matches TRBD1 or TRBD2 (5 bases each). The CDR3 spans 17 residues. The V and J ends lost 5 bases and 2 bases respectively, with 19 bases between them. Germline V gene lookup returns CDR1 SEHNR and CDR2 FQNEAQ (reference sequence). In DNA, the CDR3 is TGTGCCAGCAGCCCCTATTTTGGGCCGGGACCCAAAAACATTCAGTACTTC. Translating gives CASSPYFGPGPKNIQYF.

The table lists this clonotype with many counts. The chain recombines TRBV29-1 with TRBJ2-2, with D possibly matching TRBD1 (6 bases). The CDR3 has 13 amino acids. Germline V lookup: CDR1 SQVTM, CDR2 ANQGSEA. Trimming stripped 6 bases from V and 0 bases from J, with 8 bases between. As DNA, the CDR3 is TGCAGCGTCAGGGGTACGAACACCGGGGAGCTGTTTTTT. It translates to CSVRGTNTGELFF.

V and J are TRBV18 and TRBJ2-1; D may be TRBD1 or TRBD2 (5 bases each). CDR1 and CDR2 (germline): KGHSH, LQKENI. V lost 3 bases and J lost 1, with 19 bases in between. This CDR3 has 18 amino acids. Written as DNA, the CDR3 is TGTGCCAGCTCACCTCAGGGTGGACTGATCCTTTCCTACAATGAGCAGTTCTTC. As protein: CASSPQGGLILSYNEQFF.

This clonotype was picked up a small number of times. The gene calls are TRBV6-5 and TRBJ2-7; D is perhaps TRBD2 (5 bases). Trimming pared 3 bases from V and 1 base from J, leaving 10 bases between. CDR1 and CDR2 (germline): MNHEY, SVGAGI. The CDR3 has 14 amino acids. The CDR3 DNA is TGTGCCAGCAGTTATAACGGGGTATCCTACGAGCAGTACTTC. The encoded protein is CASSYNGVSYEQYF.

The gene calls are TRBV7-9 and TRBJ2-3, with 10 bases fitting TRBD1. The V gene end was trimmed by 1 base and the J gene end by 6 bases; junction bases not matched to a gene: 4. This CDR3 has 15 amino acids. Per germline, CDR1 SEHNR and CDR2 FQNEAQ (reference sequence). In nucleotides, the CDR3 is TGTGCCAGCAGCTTAGTGACAGGGGGCAAGGATACGCAGTATTTT. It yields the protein CASSLVTGGKDTQYF.

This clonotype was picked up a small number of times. The CDR3 here is CASSHLPGTGGTGELFF. The CDR3 DNA sequence: TGTGCCAGCAGCCACCTCCCTGGGACAGGGGGCACCGGGGAGCTGTTTTTT. This chain uses TRBV7-3 with TRBJ2-2; 11 nucleotides agree with TRBD1. Germline trimming cut 5 bases from V and 4 bases from J; bases unmatched to any gene: 9. This CDR3 comprises 17 residues. CDR1 SGHTA and CDR2 FQGTGA come from the germline V gene.

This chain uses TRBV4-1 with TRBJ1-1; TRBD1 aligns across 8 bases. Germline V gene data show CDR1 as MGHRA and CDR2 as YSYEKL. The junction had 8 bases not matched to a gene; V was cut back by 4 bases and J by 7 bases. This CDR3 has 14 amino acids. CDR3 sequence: CASSRRRGPDEAFF. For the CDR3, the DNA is TGCGCCAGCAGCCGTCGCAGGGGGCCGGATGAAGCTTTCTTT.

Here the CDR3 DNA reads TGCGCCAGCAGCTCAGGGGGCGCTGCCTATGGCTACACCTTC. Translated, it gives CASSSGGAAYGYTF. V is TRBV5-1 and J is TRBJ1-2; 8 bases match TRBD1. The CDR3 has 14 amino acids. V shed 3 bases and J 4 bases; nucleotides not matched to a gene: 5. Germline CDR1 is SGHRS and CDR2 is YFSETQ.

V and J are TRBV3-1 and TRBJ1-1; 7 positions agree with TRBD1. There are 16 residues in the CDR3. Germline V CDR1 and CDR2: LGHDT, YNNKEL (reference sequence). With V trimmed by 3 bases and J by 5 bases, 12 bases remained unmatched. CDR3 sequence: CASSHQRAGGRTEAFF. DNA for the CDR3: TGTGCCAGCAGCCATCAAAGGGCAGGGGGGCGGACTGAAGCTTTCTTT. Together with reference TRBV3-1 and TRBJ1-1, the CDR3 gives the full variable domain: DTAVSQTPKYLVTQMGNDKSIKCEQNLGHDTMYWYKQDSKKFLKIMFSYNNKELIINETVPNRFSPKSPDKAHLNLHINSLELGDSAVYFCASSHQRAGGRTEAFFGQGTRLTVV.

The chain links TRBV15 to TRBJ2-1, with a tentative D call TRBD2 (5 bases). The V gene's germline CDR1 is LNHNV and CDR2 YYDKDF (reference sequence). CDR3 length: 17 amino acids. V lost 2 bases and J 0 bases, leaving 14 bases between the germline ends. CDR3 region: CATSRRRKAGSYNEQFF. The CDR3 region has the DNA TGTGCCACCAGCAGACGCAGGAAGGCGGGCTCCTACAATGAGCAGTTCTTC.

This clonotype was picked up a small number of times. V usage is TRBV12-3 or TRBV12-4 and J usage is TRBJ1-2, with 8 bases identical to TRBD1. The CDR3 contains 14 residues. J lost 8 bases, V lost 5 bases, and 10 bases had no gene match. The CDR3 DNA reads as TGTGCCAGCAGTCCCTCAGGGGGCCTAAGGGGCTACACCTTC. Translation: CASSPSGGLRGYTF.

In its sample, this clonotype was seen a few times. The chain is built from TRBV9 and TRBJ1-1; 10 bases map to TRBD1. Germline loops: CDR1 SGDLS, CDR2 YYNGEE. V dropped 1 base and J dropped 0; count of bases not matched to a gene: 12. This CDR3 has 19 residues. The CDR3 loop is CASSVPGTGVGLVNTEAFF. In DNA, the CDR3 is TGTGCCAGCAGCGTACCCGGGACAGGGGTTGGGTTGGTGAACACTGAAGCTTTCTTT.

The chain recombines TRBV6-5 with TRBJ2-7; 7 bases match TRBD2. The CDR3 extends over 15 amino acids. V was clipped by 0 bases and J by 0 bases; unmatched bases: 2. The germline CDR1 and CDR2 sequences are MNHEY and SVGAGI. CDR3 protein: CASSYSGGSSYEQYF. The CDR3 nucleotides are TGTGCCAGCAGTTACTCGGGAGGGAGCTCCTACGAGCAGTACTTC.